The source of this T cell receptor beta chain is a study of T cells in Graves' hyperthyroidism and ophthalmopathy. What was amplified from RNA transcripts were TCR beta CDR3 regions. Researchers ran a first-round RT-PCR on the TCR CDR3 using the HTBI primer set. TCRdb independently ran MiXCR on the multiplex PCR reads; one entry per CDR3 protein. The sample holds 20,000 or so distinct CDR3 sequences, about half seen once. This CDR3 is 12 amino acids long. The J segment lost 4 bases and the V segment lost 6 bases, leaving 3 bases of the junction unmatched. Germline CDR1 reads SQVTM; CDR2 reads ANQGSEA.

The V and J genes are TRBV29-1 and TRBJ2-5; the match to TRBD1 covers 9 bases. The TCR comes from a woman between 40 and 50 years old with Graves' hyperthyroidism that later progressed to Graves' ophthalmopathy. Sequencing was done on a sample of blood. The CDR3: CSVGQGIETQYF. The DNA for the CDR3 is TGCAGCGTGGGACAGGGAATAGAGACCCAGTACTTC.